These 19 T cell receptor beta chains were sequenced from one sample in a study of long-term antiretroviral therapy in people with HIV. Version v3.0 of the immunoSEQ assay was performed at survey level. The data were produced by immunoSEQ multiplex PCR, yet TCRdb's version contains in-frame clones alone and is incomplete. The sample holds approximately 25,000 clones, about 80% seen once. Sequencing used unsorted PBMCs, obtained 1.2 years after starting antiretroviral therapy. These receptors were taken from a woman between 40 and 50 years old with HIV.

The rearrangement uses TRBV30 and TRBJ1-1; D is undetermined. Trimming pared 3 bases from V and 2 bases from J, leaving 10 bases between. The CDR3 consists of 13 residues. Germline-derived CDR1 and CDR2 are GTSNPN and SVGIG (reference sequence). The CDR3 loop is CAWSAGGNTEAFF. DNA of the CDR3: TGTGCCTGGAGCGCGGGTGGAAACACTGAAGCTTTCTTT.

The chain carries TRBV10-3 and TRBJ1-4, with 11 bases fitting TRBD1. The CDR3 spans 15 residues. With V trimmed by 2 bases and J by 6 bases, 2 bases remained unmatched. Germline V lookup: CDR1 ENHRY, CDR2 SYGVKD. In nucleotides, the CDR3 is TGTGCCATCAGTGAGGGGACAGGGGGAGATGAAAAACTGTTTTTT. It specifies CAISEGTGGDEKLFF.

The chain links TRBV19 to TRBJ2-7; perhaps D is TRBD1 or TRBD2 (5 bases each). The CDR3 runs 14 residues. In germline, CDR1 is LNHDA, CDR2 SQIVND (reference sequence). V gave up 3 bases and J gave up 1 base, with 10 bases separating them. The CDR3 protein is CASSMGRLSYEQYF. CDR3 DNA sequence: TGTGCCAGTAGTATGGGACGCCTATCCTACGAGCAGTACTTC. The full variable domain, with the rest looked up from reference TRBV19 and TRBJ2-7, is DGGITQSPKYLFRKEGQNVTLSCEQNLNHDAMYWYRQDPGQGLRLIYYSQIVNDFQKGDIAEGYSVSREKKESFPLTVTSAQKNPTAFYLCASSMGRLSYEQYFGPGTRLTVT.

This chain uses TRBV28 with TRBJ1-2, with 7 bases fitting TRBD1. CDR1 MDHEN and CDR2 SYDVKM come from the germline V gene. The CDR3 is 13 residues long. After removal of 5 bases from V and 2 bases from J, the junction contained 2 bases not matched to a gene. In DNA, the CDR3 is TGTGCCAGCAGTCCAGGGGGGAACTATGGCTACACCTTC. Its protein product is CASSPGGNYGYTF.

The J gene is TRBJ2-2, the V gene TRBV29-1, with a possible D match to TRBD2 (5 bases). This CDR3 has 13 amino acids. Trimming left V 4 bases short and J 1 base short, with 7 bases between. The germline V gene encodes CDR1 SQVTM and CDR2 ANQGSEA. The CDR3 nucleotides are TGCAGCGTTGGACGGGGGAACACCGGGGAGCTGTTTTTT. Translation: CSVGRGNTGELFF.

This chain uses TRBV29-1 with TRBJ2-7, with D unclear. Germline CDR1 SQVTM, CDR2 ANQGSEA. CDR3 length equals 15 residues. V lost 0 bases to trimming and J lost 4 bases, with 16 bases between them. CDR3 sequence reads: CSVEDLGRYPYEQYF. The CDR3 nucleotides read TGCAGCGTTGAAGATCTGGGCAGGTATCCGTACGAGCAGTACTTC.

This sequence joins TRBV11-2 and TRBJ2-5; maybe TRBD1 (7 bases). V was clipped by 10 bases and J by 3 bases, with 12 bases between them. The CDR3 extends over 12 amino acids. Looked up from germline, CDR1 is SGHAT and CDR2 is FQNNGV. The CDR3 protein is CAIRGVEETQYF. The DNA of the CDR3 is TGTGCCATCAGGGGGGTAGAAGAGACCCAGTACTTC.

CDR3 protein: CASSSDRYQETQYF. In DNA, the CDR3 is TGTGCCAGCAGCTCAGACAGGTACCAAGAGACCCAGTACTTC. This rearrangement joins TRBV7-9 to TRBJ2-5, with D tentatively TRBD1 (6 bases). V dropped 4 bases and J dropped 0 bases, with 9 bases sitting between them. The germline V gene has CDR1 SEHNR and CDR2 FQNEAQ (reference sequence). The CDR3 has 14 amino acids.

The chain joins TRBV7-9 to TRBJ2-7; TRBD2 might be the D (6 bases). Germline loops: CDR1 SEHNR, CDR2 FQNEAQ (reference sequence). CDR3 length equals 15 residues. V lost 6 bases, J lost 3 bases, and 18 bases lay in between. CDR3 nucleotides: TGTGCCAGCAGTTCCCGGGACTCATCTCTCTACGAGCAGTACTTC. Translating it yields CASSSRDSSLYEQYF.

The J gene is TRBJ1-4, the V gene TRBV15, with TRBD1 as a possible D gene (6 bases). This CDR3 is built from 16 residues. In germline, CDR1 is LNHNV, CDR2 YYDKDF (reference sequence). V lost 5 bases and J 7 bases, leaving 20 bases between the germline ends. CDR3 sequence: CATSLGSGGNGEKLFF. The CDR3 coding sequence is TGTGCCACCAGCCTTGGATCTGGGGGCAACGGTGAAAAACTGTTTTTT.

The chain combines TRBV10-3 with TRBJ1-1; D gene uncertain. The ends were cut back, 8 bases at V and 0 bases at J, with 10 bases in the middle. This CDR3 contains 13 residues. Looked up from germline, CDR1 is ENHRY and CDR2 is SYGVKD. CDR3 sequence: CAIGTGLNTEAFF. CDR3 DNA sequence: TGTGCCATCGGAACCGGGTTGAACACTGAAGCTTTCTTT.

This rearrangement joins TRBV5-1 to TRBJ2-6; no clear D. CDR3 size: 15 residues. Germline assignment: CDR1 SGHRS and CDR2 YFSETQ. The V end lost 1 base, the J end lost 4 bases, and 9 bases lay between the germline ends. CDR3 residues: CASSLSYVGANVLTF. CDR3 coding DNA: TGCGCCAGCAGCTTGTCGTATGTGGGGGCCAACGTCCTGACTTTC.

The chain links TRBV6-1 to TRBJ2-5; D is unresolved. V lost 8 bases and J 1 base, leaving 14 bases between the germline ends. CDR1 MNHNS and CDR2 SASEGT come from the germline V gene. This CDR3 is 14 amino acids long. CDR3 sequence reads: CASVEQLGQETQYF. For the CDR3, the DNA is TGTGCCAGCGTGGAGCAGCTCGGCCAAGAGACCCAGTACTTC.

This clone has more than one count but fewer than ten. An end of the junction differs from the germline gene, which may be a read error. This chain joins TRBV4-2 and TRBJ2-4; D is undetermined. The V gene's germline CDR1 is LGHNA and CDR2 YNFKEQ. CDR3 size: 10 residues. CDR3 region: CASSQDKENF. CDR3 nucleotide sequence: TGTGCCAGCAGCCAAGATAAGGAGAACTTC.

As DNA, the CDR3 is TGTGCCAGCAGCCTATGGACCAGTTCACCCCTCCACTTT. This encodes CASSLWTSSPLHF. The V call is TRBV16, the J call TRBJ1-6; D gene uncertain. In germline, CDR1 is KGHSY, CDR2 FQNENV. This CDR3 has 13 residues. V lost 4 bases, J lost 9 bases, and 10 bases lay in between.

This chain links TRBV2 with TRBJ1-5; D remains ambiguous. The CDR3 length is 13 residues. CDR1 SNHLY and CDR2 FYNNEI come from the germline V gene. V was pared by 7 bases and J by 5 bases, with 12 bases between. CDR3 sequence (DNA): TGTGCCAGCACTACACTGGGTGATCAGCCCCAGCATTTT. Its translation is CASTTLGDQPQHF.

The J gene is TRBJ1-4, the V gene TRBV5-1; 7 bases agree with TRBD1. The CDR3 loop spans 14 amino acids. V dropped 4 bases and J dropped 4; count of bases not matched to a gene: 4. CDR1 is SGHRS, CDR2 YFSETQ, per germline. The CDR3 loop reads CASSQGQLNEKLFF. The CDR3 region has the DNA TGCGCCAGCAGCCAGGGACAGCTTAATGAAAAACTGTTTTTT.

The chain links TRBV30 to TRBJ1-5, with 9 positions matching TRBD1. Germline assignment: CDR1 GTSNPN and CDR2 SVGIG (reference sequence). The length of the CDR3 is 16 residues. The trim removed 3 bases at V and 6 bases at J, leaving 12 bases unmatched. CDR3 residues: CAWSSKQGAFGQPQHF. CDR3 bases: TGTGCCTGGAGCTCTAAACAGGGGGCGTTCGGTCAGCCCCAGCATTTT.

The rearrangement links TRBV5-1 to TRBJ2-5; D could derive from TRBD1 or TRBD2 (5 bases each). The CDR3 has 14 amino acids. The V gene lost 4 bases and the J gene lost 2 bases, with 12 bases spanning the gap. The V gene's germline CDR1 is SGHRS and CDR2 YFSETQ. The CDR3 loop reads CASSSGRQQETQYF. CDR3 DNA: TGCGCCAGCAGCAGCGGCAGACAGCAAGAGACCCAGTACTTC.